This T cell receptor beta chain was documented in a study of T cells after posttransplantation cyclophosphamide. Treatment was busulfan-fludarabine conditioning, a marrow graft, and cyclophosphamide on days +3 and +4. The sample holds many counts of this clone. Only in-frame clones appear in the TCRdb table, and some are missing; sequencing was by immunoSEQ multiplex PCR. Found here are 14,000 or so clones, no singletons; the ten largest cover under 30%. The V end lost 0 bases, the J end lost 4 bases, and 13 bases lay between the germline ends. The CDR3 spans 15 residues. Germline V lookup: CDR1 SGDLS, CDR2 YYNGEE.

This specimen consisted of PBMCs, obtained more than 950 days after allogeneic stem cell transplant with posttransplant cyclophosphamide. The V gene is TRBV9, the J gene TRBJ1-2; D possibly corresponds to TRBD1 (6 bases). This TCR was sampled from a female patient in her forties or fifties who received an allogeneic stem cell transplant from a related donor, was CMV-positive, and had no GVHD. The graft donor may be the source of some T cells. The CDR3, as DNA: TGTGCCAGCAGCGTAGCCCCCTCGGACAGCTATGGCTACACCTTC. This gives the protein CASSVAPSDSYGYTF.